This T cell receptor beta chain was identified during a study of Tregs in tolerant kidney transplant recipients. The study, taken as a whole, reports: This study did not directly address biological reproducibility.

The CDR3 loop spans 14 amino acids. Unstimulated Tregs (CD4+CD25+CD127-) and CD4+CD25- non-Tregs were sorted from PBMCs. Assay: immunoSEQ multiplex PCR; the TCRdb copy retains only in-frame clones and omits some. The data show 100,000 to 150,000 clones, with 92% seen just once and around 0.6% held by the top ten. Details on this clone: As yet, its antigen is unknown.

This clonotype was obtained from a human donor in good health. Sequenced sample: CD4+ T cells from blood. This sequence joins TRBV12-2 and TRBJ1-1. TRBV12-2 is described as a pseudogene. DNA for the CDR3: TGTGCAAGTCGCCCACGGACGGTGAACACTGAAGCTTTCTTT. Amino acids: CASRPRTVNTEAFF.